This section outlines one TCR beta chain sequence together with its context. What antigen it recognizes has not been identified. Base qualities are not provided; no much larger clone lies one nucleotide away. Using the deep immunoSEQ assay, multiplex PCR amplified TCR CDR3 regions from genomic DNA. Extracted genomic DNA from each cell subset was distributed evenly across all wells of several immunoSEQ 96-well plates, and each plate was treated as a replicate. For sorted subsets, each replicate PCR was loaded with 200 ng genomic DNA, equivalent to about 33,000 T cell genomes. Purified libraries were quantified with a Qubit 3.0 fluorometer, sized on a Bioanalyzer 2100, and re-quantified with the KAPA Library Quantification kit. A separate single-read 150-cycle Illumina NextSeq 550 flow cell was used to sequence each immunoSEQ 96-well plate. As for the authors' bioinformatics: Because the immunoSEQ output held only junctional sequences and lacked quality scores, the filtering could not match the filtering applied to full-length reads. To assign V/J genes and CDR3, sequences were annotated using PyIR, a Python wrapper for IgBLAST v1.9, with IMGT germline references. Reads were removed for weak V/J assignments (E-value above 1e-6), missing CDR3, stop codons, out-of-frame junctions, or ambiguous translated residues. A V3J clonotype was defined by an identical inferred V gene, J gene, and CDR3 amino acid sequence. To compute the percentage overlap between repertoires, the number of shared unique clonotypes was divided by the size of the smaller repertoire. Three approaches were used to assess repertoire richness: RTK rarefaction, the Chao1 estimator, and Recon v2.1 estimates of unobserved clonotypes. Generation probabilities were computed with OLGA for all TCRbeta clonotypes obtained by the gDNA method from a handful of donors. TCRdb obtained this table from immuneACCESS and retained in-frame rearrangements with V and J assigned. These tables miss some clones; where compared with another copy, unresolved V genes account for less than half of the shortfall, and the remainder is unexplained. V and J calls and clone size come straight from that table; D and trimming were deduced from the DNA. Within this sample are some 2,000,000 clones, with just under 95% of them counted one time only. The top ten hold 1% to 1.3% of the sample.

This sample is part of a study of shared clonotypes between healthy human individuals (dated by TCRdb to 2020 to 2022). Context from the whole study: A few men and a couple of women, aged 18 to 49 years, made up the cohort. Per donor, three plates each were used for CD4 naive and CD4 memory, two for CD8 naive, and one for CD8 memory. To estimate repertoire size and how much clonotype sharing occurs between individuals, the study deeply sequenced the blood TCR repertoires of 5 or 6 healthy adults. To increase sequencing depth and limit assay-specific biases, TCR repertoire library preparation and sequencing were carried out by different laboratories using diverse techniques. Each donor's leukapheresis produced roughly between roughly 0.9 and 8.9 billion PBMCs.

CD8 naive samples consisted of CD45RO-negative cells that were positively selected for CCR7, yielding a CD45RA+CCR7+ population without TemRA cells. The donors were healthy, HIV-negative adults who had no recently reported acute infections or vaccinations. Only Caucasian adults living in Nashville, Tennessee, USA were represented among the donors. Blood was collected by leukapheresis, and PBMCs were isolated by Ficoll-Histopaque density gradient centrifugation and then cryopreserved in liquid nitrogen vapor phase. Purity and quantity of every magnetically sorted T cell population were checked by analytical flow cytometry. From each sorted fraction, genomic DNA was isolated and quantified by UV absorbance on a Nanodrop 2000c. The germline ends are 13 bases apart after V is trimmed by 7 bases and J by 4 bases. The CDR3 goes from the cysteine to the phenylalanine over 13 residues. CDR3 DNA only is kept here, 39 bases in frame from base 1. Per the germline V gene, SNHLY is the CDR1 and FYNNEI is the CDR2.

The research as a whole found: Estimated clonotype richness was generally larger for naive than for memory subsets. Compared with non-shared clonotypes, clonotypes shared by all four sorted-subset donors had higher generation probabilities. Sampling was restricted to blood, and TCR repertoires in tissues likely differ from the TCR repertoires found in blood. Rarefaction of sorted-subset datasets indicated incomplete sequencing despite the large sequencing depth. When four donors were compared, the shared fraction of clonotypes was about 5.4% for naive CD4, approximately 3.3% for naive CD8, about 2.4% for memory CD4, and approximately 0.4% for memory CD8. Pairwise subsampling led to the expectation that sequencing depth would affect the degree of clonotype sharing among donors. The genetic and exposure-history diversity represented was limited by the small number of donors.

The chain uses TRBV2 and TRBJ1-2, with no confident D gene call. This clonotype was sampled from a man between 18 and 35 years old in good health. Sequenced sample: naive CD8+ T cells sorted from blood. Explained via the paper, the cell subset or site label denotes: CD45RA+CCR7+. The bases are TGTGCCAGCACCCCATCAGACGTCTATGGCTACACCTTC. Its coded protein is CASTPSDVYGYTF.